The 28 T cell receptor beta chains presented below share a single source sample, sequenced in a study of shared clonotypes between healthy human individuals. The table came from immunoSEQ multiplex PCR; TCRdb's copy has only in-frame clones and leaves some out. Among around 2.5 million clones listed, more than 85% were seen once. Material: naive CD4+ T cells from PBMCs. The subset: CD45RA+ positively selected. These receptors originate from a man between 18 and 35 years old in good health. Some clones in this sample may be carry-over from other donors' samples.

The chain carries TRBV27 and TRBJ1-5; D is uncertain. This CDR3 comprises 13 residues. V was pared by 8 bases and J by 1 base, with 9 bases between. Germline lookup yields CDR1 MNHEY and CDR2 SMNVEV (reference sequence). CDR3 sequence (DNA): TGTGCCAGCCGGACGCAAAGCAATCAGCCCCAGCATTTT. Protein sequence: CASRTQSNQPQHF.

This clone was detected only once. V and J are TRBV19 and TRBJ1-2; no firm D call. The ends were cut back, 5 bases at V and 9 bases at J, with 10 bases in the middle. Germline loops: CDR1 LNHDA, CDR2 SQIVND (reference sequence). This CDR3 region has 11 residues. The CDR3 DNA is TGTGCCAGTAGTTTGCGGGCCCGCTACACCTTC. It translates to CASSLRARYTF. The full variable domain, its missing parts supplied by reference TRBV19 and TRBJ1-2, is DGGITQSPKYLFRKEGQNVTLSCEQNLNHDAMYWYRQDPGQGLRLIYYSQIVNDFQKGDIAEGYSVSREKKESFPLTVTSAQKNPTAFYLCASSLRARYTFGSGTRLTVV.

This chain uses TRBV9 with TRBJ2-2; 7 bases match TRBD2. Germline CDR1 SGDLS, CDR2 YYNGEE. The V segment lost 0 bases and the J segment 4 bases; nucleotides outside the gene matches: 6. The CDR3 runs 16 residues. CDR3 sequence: CASSVDTSDGTGELFF. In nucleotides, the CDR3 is TGTGCCAGCAGCGTAGATACTAGCGATGGCACCGGGGAGCTGTTTTTT.

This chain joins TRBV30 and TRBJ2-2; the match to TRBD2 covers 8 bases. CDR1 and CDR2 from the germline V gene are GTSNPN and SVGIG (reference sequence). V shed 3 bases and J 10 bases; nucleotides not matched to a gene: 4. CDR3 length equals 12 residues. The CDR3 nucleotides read TGTGCCTGGAGCCCGGGGGGGTTGGAGCTGTTTTTT. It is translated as CAWSPGGLELFF.

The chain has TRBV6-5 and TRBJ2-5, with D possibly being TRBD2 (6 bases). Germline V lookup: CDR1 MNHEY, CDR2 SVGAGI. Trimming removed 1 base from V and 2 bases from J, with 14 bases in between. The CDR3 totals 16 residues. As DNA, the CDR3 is TGTGCCAGCAGTTACTGGAGTAGGACTACGCAAGAGACCCAGTACTTC. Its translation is CASSYWSRTTQETQYF.

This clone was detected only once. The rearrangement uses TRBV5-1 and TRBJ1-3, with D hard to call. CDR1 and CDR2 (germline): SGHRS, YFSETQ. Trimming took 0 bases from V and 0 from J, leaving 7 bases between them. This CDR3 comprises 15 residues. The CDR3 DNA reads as TGCGCCAGCAGCTTGGTTGGGGTCTCTGGAAACACCATATATTTT. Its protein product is CASSLVGVSGNTIYF.

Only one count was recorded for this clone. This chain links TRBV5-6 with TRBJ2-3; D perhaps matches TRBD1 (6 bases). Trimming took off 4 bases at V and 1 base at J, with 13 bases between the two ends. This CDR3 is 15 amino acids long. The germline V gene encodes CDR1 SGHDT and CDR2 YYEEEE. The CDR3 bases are TGTGCCAGCAGCCCGCCGGCAGGGGGCACAGATACGCAGTATTTT. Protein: CASSPPAGGTDTQYF.

The CDR3 nucleotides are TGTGCCAGCAGCTGGGGGACAGGGGGAACCTACGAGCAGTACTTC. Translated: CASSWGTGGTYEQYF. The V and J genes are TRBV7-8 and TRBJ2-7; 11 bases map to TRBD1. Germline assignment: CDR1 SGHVS and CDR2 FQNEAQ. Germline trimming cut 4 bases from V and 2 bases from J; bases unmatched to any gene: 4. This CDR3 is built from 15 residues.

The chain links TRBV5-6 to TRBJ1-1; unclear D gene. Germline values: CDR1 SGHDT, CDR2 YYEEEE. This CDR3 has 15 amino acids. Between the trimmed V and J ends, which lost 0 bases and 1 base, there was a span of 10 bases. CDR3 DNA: TGTGCCAGCAGCTTGGTTTATTCAGGGAACACTGAAGCTTTCTTT. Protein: CASSLVYSGNTEAFF.

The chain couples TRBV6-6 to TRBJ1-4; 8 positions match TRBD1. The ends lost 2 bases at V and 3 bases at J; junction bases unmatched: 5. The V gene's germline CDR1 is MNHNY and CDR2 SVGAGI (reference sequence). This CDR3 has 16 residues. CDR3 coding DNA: TGTGCCAGCAGTTACCCATCACAGGGGGCTAATGAAAAACTGTTTTTT. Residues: CASSYPSQGANEKLFF.

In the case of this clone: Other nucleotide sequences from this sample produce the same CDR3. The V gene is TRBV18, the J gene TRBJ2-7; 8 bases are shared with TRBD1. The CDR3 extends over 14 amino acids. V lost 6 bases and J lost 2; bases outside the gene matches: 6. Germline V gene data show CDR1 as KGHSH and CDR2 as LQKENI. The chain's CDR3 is CASSPGTGAYEQYF. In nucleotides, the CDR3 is TGTGCCAGCTCTCCCGGGACAGGAGCCTACGAGCAGTACTTC.

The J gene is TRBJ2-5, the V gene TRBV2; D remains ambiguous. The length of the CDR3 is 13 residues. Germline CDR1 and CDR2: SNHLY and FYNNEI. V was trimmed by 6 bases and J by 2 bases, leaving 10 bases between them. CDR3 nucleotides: TGTGCCAGCAGCCGCGGTTTGCAAGAGACCCAGTACTTC. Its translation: CASSRGLQETQYF.

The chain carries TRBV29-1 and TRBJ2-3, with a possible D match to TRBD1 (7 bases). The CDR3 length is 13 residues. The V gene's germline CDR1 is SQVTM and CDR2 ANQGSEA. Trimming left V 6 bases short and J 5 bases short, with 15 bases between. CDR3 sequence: CSVQPQGGDTQYF. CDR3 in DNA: TGCAGCGTCCAACCCCAGGGGGGAGATACGCAGTATTTT.

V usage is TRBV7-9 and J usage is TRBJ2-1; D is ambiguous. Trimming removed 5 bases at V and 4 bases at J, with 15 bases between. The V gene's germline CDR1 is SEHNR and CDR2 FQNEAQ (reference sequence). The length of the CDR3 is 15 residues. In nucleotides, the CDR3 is TGTGCCAGCAGCCCACCCTGGATTAATTACAATGAGCAGTTCTTC. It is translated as CASSPPWINYNEQFF.

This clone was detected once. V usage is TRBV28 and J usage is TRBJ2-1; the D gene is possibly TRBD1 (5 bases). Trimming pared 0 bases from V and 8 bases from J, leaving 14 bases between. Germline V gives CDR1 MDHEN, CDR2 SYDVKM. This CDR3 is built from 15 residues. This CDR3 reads CASSLWDIGRHEQFF. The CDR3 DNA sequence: TGTGCCAGCAGTTTATGGGACATAGGCCGGCATGAGCAGTTCTTC.

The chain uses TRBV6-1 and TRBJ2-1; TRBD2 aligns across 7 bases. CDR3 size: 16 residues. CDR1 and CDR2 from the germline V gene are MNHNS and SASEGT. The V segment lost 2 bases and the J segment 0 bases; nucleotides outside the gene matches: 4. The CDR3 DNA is TGTGCCAGCAGTGAACTACTAGCGACCTCCTACAATGAGCAGTTCTTC. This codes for CASSELLATSYNEQFF.

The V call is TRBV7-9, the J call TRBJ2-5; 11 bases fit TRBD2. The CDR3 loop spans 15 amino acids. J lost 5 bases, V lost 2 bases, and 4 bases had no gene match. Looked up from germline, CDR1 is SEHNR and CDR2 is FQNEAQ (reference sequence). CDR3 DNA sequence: TGTGCCAGCAGCTTATCCCTAGCGGGAGGTGAGACCCAGTACTTC. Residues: CASSLSLAGGETQYF. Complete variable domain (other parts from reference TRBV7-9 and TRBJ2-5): DTGVSQNPRHKITKRGQNVTFRCDPISEHNRLYWYRQTLGQGPEFLTYFQNEAQLEKSRLLSDRFSAERPKGSFSTLEIQRTEQGDSAMYLCASSLSLAGGETQYFGPGTRLLVL.

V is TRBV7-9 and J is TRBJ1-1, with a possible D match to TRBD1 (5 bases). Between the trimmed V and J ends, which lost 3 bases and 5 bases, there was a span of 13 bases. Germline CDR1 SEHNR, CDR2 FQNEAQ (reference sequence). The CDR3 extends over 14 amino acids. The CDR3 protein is CASSFSVEGTEAFF. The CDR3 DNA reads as TGTGCCAGCAGCTTCTCAGTAGAGGGGACTGAAGCTTTCTTT.

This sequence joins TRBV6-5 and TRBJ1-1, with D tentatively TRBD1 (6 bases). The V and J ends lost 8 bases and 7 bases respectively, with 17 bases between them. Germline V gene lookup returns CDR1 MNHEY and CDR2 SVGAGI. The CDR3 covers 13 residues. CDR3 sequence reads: CASRKGEVGEAFF. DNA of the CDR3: TGTGCCAGCCGAAAGGGGGAAGTGGGTGAAGCTTTCTTT.

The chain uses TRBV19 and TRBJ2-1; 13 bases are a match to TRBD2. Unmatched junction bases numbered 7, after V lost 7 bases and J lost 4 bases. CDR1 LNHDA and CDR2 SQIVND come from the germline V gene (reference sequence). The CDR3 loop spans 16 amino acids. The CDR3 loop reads CASNSRTSGRYNEQFF. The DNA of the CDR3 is TGTGCCAGTAATTCTAGGACTAGCGGGAGATACAATGAGCAGTTCTTC.

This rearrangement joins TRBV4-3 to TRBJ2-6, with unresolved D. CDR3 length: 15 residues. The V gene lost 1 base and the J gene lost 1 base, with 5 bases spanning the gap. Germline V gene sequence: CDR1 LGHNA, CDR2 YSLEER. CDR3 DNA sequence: TGCGCCAGCAGCCAAGTGACGTCTGGGGCCAACGTCCTGACTTTC. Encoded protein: CASSQVTSGANVLTF.

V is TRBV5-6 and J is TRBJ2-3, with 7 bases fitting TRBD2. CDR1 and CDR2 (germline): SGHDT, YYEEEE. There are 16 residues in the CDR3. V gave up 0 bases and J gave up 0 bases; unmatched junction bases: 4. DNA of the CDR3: TGTGCCAGCAGCTTGGCGGGACTAAAGAGCACAGATACGCAGTATTTT. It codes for CASSLAGLKSTDTQYF. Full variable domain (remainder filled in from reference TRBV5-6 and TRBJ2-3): DAGVTQSPTHLIKTRGQQVTLRCSPKSGHDTVSWYQQALGQGPQFIFQYYEEEERQRGNFPDRFSGHQFPNYSSELNVNALLLGDSALYLCASSLAGLKSTDTQYFGPGTRLTVL.

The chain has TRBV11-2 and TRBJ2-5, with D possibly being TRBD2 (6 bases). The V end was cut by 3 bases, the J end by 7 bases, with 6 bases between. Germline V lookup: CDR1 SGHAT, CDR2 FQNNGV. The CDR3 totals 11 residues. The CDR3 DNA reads TGTGCCAGCAGCTTGCGGGGGACCCAGTACTTC. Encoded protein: CASSLRGTQYF. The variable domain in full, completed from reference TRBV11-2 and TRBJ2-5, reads EAGVAQSPRYKIIEKRQSVAFWCNPISGHATLYWYQQILGQGPKLLIQFQNNGVVDDSQLPKDRFSAERLKGVDSTLKIQPAKLEDSAVYLCASSLRGTQYFGPGTRLLVL.

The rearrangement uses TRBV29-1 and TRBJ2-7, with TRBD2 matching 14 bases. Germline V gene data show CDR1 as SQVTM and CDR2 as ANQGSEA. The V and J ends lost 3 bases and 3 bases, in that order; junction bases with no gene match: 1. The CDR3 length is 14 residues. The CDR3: CSVDGTSGSYEQYF. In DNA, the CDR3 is TGCAGCGTTGATGGGACTAGCGGGAGCTACGAGCAGTACTTC.

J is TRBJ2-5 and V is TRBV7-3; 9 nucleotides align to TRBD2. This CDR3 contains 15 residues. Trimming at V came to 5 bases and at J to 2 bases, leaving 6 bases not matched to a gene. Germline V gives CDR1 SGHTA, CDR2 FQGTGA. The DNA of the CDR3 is TGTGCCAGCAGCGCTACTAGCGGGTTACAAGAGACCCAGTACTTC. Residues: CASSATSGLQETQYF.

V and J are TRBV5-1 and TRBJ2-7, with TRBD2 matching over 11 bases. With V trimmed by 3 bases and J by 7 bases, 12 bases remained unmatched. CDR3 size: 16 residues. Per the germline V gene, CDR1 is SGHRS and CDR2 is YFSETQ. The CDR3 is CASSYFSGRALGEQYF. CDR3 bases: TGCGCCAGCAGCTACTTTAGCGGGAGGGCCCTCGGGGAGCAGTACTTC.

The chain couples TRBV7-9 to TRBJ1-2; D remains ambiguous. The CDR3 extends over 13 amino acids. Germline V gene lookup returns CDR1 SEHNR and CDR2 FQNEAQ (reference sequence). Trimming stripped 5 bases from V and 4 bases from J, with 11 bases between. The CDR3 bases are TGTGCCAGCAGCGGCACTGGTCCCTATGGCTACACCTTC. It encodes CASSGTGPYGYTF. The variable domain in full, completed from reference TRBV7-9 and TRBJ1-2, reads DTGVSQNPRHKITKRGQNVTFRCDPISEHNRLYWYRQTLGQGPEFLTYFQNEAQLEKSRLLSDRFSAERPKGSFSTLEIQRTEQGDSAMYLCASSGTGPYGYTFGSGTRLTVV.

CDR3 DNA sequence: TGTGCCAGCAGCCGTATTTTCACTAGCGGGAAGGAGGCCGAGCTGTTTTTT. This gives the protein CASSRIFTSGKEAELFF. V usage is TRBV7-9 and J usage is TRBJ2-2, with TRBD2 matching 10 bases. CDR3 length: 17 amino acids. Germline lookup yields CDR1 SEHNR and CDR2 FQNEAQ (reference sequence). The V and J ends lost 5 bases and 11 bases, in that order; junction bases with no gene match: 17.